These 22 T cell receptor beta chains came from one sample sequenced in a study of blood T cell repertoires in COVID-19. Clones were sequenced by immunoSEQ multiplex PCR, and TCRdb holds only the in-frame ones, with some missing. Among 200,000 to 250,000 clones listed, roughly 89% were seen once. The sample consisted of PBMCs or T cells enriched from blood (not recorded which). The receptors here all came from a woman between 40 and 55 years old who had recovered from COVID-19.

The chain combines TRBV29-1 with TRBJ1-4, with D tentatively TRBD1 (5 bases). The CDR3 totals 12 residues. The ends were cut back, 4 bases at V and 8 bases at J, with 11 bases in the middle. Germline assignment: CDR1 SQVTM and CDR2 ANQGSEA. Here the CDR3 reads CSVAGGPEKLFF. In nucleotides, the CDR3 is TGCAGCGTTGCGGGGGGTCCGGAAAAACTGTTTTTT.

This chain uses TRBV19 with TRBJ1-6; maybe TRBD1 (6 bases). Trimming left V 5 bases short and J 10 bases short, with 27 bases between. The CDR3 totals 18 residues. Germline-derived CDR1 and CDR2 are LNHDA and SQIVND (reference sequence). DNA for the CDR3: TGTGCCAGTAGTGCGGGGGGCACAAGGAACCCACTCTACTCACCCCTCCACTTT. Residues: CASSAGGTRNPLYSPLHF.

The rearrangement joins TRBV12-3 or TRBV12-4 to TRBJ2-2, with D tentatively TRBD1 (6 bases). This CDR3 has 13 amino acids. Trimming shortened V by 3 bases and J by 5 bases, and 7 bases separated the two germline ends. The CDR3 nucleotides are TGTGCCAGCAGTTTTAGGGGGACCGGGGAGCTGTTTTTT. Translating it yields CASSFRGTGELFF.

This chain uses TRBV5-1 with TRBJ2-1; no firm D call. The CDR3 consists of 13 residues. Trimming stripped 4 bases from V and 8 bases from J, with 13 bases between. From germline, CDR1 is SGHRS and CDR2 YFSETQ. The CDR3: CASSRGPQDEQFF. CDR3 bases: TGCGCCAGCAGCCGTGGGCCGCAAGATGAGCAGTTCTTC.

The gene calls are TRBV3-1 (or the pseudogene TRBV3-2) and TRBJ2-2, with D possibly being TRBD2 (5 bases). In germline, CDR1 is LGHDT, CDR2 YNNKEL (reference sequence). This CDR3 is built from 15 residues. The ends were cut back, 5 bases at V and 5 bases at J, with 15 bases in the middle. The CDR3 sequence is CASSSPGLRTGELFF. In nucleotides, the CDR3 is TGTGCCAGCAGCTCTCCTGGACTCCGGACCGGGGAGCTGTTTTTT.

The chain carries TRBV19 and TRBJ2-1; possible D gene TRBD1, 6 bases. CDR1 and CDR2 from the germline V gene are LNHDA and SQIVND (reference sequence). Trimming stripped 4 bases from V and 9 bases from J, with 19 bases between. The CDR3 extends over 15 amino acids. DNA for the CDR3: TGTGCCAGTAGTACGTCCGGGACATTATTCAGTGAGCAGTTCTTC. Translation: CASSTSGTLFSEQFF.

As DNA, the CDR3 is TGTGCCAGCGGGGCGACCGGCTTGAGAGAGCAGTACGTC. Translated: CASGATGLREQYV. The V gene is TRBV6-5, the J gene TRBJ2-7; possible D gene TRBD1, 5 bases. Looked up from germline, CDR1 is MNHEY and CDR2 is SVGAGI. The CDR3 runs 13 residues. V gave up 8 bases and J gave up 7 bases, with 18 bases separating them.

This clone was seen more than once but under ten times. J is TRBJ1-1 and V is TRBV19; TRBD1 agrees at 11 bases. V shed 5 bases and J 7 bases; nucleotides not matched to a gene: 12. Germline CDR1 LNHDA, CDR2 SQIVND (reference sequence). The CDR3 sequence is 16 residues long. The CDR3 is CASSHRDRGSGHEAFF. CDR3 coding DNA: TGTGCCAGTAGTCACCGGGACAGGGGGTCAGGGCATGAAGCTTTCTTT.

The chain combines TRBV12-3 or TRBV12-4 with TRBJ1-1; tentatively, D is TRBD1 (5 bases). The CDR3 contains 13 residues. Trimming removed 1 base at V and 3 bases at J, with 6 bases between. For the CDR3, the DNA is TGTGCCAGCAGTTTAGGGGGGGACACTGAAGCTTTCTTT. Translation gives CASSLGGDTEAFF.

This chain uses TRBV20-1 with TRBJ2-1; no firm D call. Trimming stripped 7 bases from V and 8 bases from J, with 12 bases between. The V gene's germline CDR1 is DFQATT and CDR2 SNEGSKA (reference sequence). This CDR3 region has 11 residues. The CDR3 DNA reads TGCAGTGGAGTCGTCCGCCATGAGCAGTTCTTC. It yields the protein CSGVVRHEQFF.

The rearrangement links TRBV12-3 or TRBV12-4 to TRBJ1-1, with D possibly TRBD1 on 5 matching bases. The V gene lost 6 bases and the J gene lost 0 bases, with 8 bases spanning the gap. This CDR3 comprises 13 residues. CDR3 residues: CASSRGMNTEAFF. CDR3 in DNA: TGTGCCAGCAGCCGGGGGATGAACACTGAAGCTTTCTTT.

The V call is TRBV2, the J call TRBJ1-4; D ambiguous. The CDR3 is 16 amino acids. The V end was cut by 2 bases, the J end by 0 bases, with 10 bases between. Germline assignment: CDR1 SNHLY and CDR2 FYNNEI. The chain's CDR3 is CASSERAGATNEKLFF. The CDR3 region has the DNA TGTGCCAGCAGTGAACGGGCGGGAGCAACTAATGAAAAACTGTTTTTT.

The V and J genes are TRBV5-6 and TRBJ2-7; 9 positions agree with TRBD1. Per the germline V gene, CDR1 is SGHDT and CDR2 is YYEEEE. V was pared by 0 bases and J by 7 bases, with 11 bases of the junction left unmatched. The CDR3 has 16 amino acids. CDR3 DNA: TGTGCCAGCAGCTTGGCAACAGGGGGCTCTTCTCAAGAGCAGTACGTC. Its protein product is CASSLATGGSSQEQYV.

J is TRBJ2-7 and V is TRBV9, with 8 nucleotides matching TRBD1. The germline gives CDR1 SGDLS, CDR2 YYNGEE. The CDR3 spans 15 residues. V was clipped by 1 base and J by 5 bases; unmatched bases: 8. The CDR3 reads CASSVTDRVPNEQYF. CDR3 nucleotides: TGTGCCAGCAGCGTAACGGACAGGGTCCCCAACGAGCAGTACTTC. Full variable domain (missing parts from reference TRBV9 and TRBJ2-7): DSGVTQTPKHLITATGQRVTLRCSPRSGDLSVYWYQQSLDQGLQFLIQYYNGEERAKGNILERFSAQQFPDLHSELNLSSLELGDSALYFCASSVTDRVPNEQYFGPGTRLTVT.

This clone was picked up one time. V is TRBV18 and J is TRBJ2-1; TRBD1 matches at 8 bases. Unmatched junction bases numbered 6, after V lost 3 bases and J lost 5 bases. CDR3 length equals 15 residues. CDR1 and CDR2 from the germline V gene are KGHSH and LQKENI. The CDR3 here is CASSPVGQGDNEQFF. In DNA, the CDR3 is TGTGCCAGCTCACCCGTCGGACAGGGAGACAATGAGCAGTTCTTC.

The gene calls are TRBV6-2 or TRBV6-3 and TRBJ1-5, with 11 bases matching TRBD1. The CDR3 has 17 amino acids. Germline V CDR1 and CDR2: MNHEY, SVGEGT. Trimming cost V 4 bases and J 2 bases; bases outside gene matches: 7. DNA for the CDR3: TGTGCCAGCAGTTCCCGGGGACAGGGGGTCCGCAATCAGCCCCAGCATTTT. Its translation: CASSSRGQGVRNQPQHF.

The CDR3 bases are TGTGCCAGCAGCCCCCGTGACAGGGAAGGATCTGGAAACACCATATATTTT. It is translated as CASSPRDREGSGNTIYF. J is TRBJ1-3 and V is TRBV5-4; TRBD1 aligns across 7 bases. Germline assignment: CDR1 SGHNT and CDR2 YYREEE (reference sequence). The CDR3 contains 17 residues. The trim removed 4 bases at V and 1 base at J, leaving 11 bases unmatched. The full variable domain, completed using reference TRBV5-4 and TRBJ1-3, is ETGVTQSPTHLIKTRGQQVTLRCSSQSGHNTVSWYQQALGQGPQFIFQYYREEENGRGNFPPRFSGLQFPNYSSELNVNALELDDSALYLCASSPRDREGSGNTIYFGEGSWLTVV.

V gene TRBV6-5 combines with J gene TRBJ1-2, with TRBD1 matching 12 bases. CDR1 and CDR2 (germline): MNHEY, SVGAGI. The CDR3 runs to 16 residues. V lost 0 bases, J lost 5 bases, and 4 bases stayed unmatched. The CDR3 DNA sequence: TGTGCCAGCAGTTACTCGGGACAGGGGGCTGGGTATGGCTACACCTTC. The encoded protein is CASSYSGQGAGYGYTF.

This clone has just one count. This chain links TRBV7-9 with TRBJ2-3; 9 bases are shared with TRBD2. Germline-derived CDR1 and CDR2 are SEHNR and FQNEAQ (reference sequence). The V gene end was trimmed by 5 bases and the J gene end by 4 bases; junction bases not matched to a gene: 10. This CDR3 is 16 amino acids long. CDR3 sequence (DNA): TGTGCCAGCAGCCCCTTTAGCGGGAGTCTATCAGATACGCAGTATTTT. This codes for CASSPFSGSLSDTQYF. Supplemented by reference TRBV7-9 and TRBJ2-3, the full variable domain reads DTGVSQNPRHKITKRGQNVTFRCDPISEHNRLYWYRQTLGQGPEFLTYFQNEAQLEKSRLLSDRFSAERPKGSFSTLEIQRTEQGDSAMYLCASSPFSGSLSDTQYFGPGTRLTVL.

Only a few counts were recorded for this clone. The chain has TRBV19 and TRBJ1-2, with D possibly TRBD1 on 5 matching bases. The CDR3 spans 14 residues. In germline, CDR1 is LNHDA, CDR2 SQIVND (reference sequence). V lost 3 bases to trimming and J lost 4 bases, with 12 bases between them. This chain's CDR3 is CASSIQGGPYGYTF. The CDR3 region has the DNA TGTGCCAGTAGTATCCAGGGAGGTCCCTATGGCTACACCTTC.

The chain employs TRBV28 and TRBJ2-4; D gene unclear. The CDR3 covers 16 residues. With 6 bases removed from V and 0 bases from J, the gap between germline ends came to 15 bases. The germline CDR1 and CDR2 sequences are MDHEN and SYDVKM. CDR3 bases: TGTGCCAGCAGCCCGGGTGACTTAGGAGCCAAAAACATTCAGTACTTC. Amino acid sequence: CASSPGDLGAKNIQYF.

The chain employs TRBV6-5 and TRBJ1-1; D remains unclear. CDR1 is MNHEY and CDR2 is SVGAGI in the germline V gene. CDR3 length equals 14 residues. Trimming pared 6 bases from V and 5 bases from J, leaving 16 bases between. CDR3 nucleotide sequence: TGTGCCAGCAGATCCCGGGAGTCCAGGACTGAAGCTTTCTTT. Its translation: CASRSRESRTEAFF.